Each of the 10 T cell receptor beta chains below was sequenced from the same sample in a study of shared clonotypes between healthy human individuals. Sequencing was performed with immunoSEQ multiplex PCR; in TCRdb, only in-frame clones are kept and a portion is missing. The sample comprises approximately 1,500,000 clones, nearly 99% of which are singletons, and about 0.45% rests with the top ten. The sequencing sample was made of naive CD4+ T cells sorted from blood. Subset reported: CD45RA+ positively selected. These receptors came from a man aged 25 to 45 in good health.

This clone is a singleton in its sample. The CDR3 nucleotides read TGCGCCAGCAGCTTGGCCAATGGAGATGGCTACACCTTC. Amino acid sequence: CASSLANGDGYTF. V gene TRBV5-1 combines with J gene TRBJ1-2; no reliable D call. Germline CDR1 is SGHRS and CDR2 is YFSETQ. Between the trimmed V and J ends, which lost 0 bases and 6 bases, there was a span of 9 bases. The CDR3 runs to 13 residues.

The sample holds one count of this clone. The CDR3 sequence is CASSLSGGTEAFF. CDR3 bases: TGTGCCAGCAGTTTATCGGGAGGCACTGAAGCTTTCTTT. The chain uses TRBV6-5 and TRBJ1-1; D gene ambiguous. Trimming removed 4 bases from V and 4 bases from J, with 10 bases in between. The CDR3 totals 13 residues. Germline CDR1 MNHEY, CDR2 SVGAGI.

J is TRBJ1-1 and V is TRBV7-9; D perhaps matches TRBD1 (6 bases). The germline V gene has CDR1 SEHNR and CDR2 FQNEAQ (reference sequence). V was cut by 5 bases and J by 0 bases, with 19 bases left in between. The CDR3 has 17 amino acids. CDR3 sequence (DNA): TGTGCCAGCAGCCCCCATCCCCTTACAGGGATGAACACTGAAGCTTTCTTT. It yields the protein CASSPHPLTGMNTEAFF. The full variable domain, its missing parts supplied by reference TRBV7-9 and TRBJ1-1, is DTGVSQNPRHKITKRGQNVTFRCDPISEHNRLYWYRQTLGQGPEFLTYFQNEAQLEKSRLLSDRFSAERPKGSFSTLEIQRTEQGDSAMYLCASSPHPLTGMNTEAFFGQGTRLTVV.

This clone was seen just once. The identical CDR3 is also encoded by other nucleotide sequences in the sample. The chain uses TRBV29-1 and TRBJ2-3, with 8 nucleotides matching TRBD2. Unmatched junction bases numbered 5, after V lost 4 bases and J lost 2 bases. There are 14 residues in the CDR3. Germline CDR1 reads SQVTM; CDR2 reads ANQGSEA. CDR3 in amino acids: CSVVGSGNTDTQYF. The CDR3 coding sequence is TGCAGCGTTGTCGGTAGCGGGAACACAGATACGCAGTATTTT.

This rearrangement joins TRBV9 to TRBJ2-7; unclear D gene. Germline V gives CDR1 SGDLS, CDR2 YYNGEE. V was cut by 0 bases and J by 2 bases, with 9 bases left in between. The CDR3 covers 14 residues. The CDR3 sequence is CASSVADGPYEQYF. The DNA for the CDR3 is TGTGCCAGCAGCGTAGCGGACGGACCCTACGAGCAGTACTTC.

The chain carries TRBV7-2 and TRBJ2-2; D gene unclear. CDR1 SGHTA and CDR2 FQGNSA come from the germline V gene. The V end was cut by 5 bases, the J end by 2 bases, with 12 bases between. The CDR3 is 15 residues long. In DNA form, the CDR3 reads TGTGCCAGCAGCCCCCAATTTGACAACACCGGGGAGCTGTTTTTT. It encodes CASSPQFDNTGELFF.

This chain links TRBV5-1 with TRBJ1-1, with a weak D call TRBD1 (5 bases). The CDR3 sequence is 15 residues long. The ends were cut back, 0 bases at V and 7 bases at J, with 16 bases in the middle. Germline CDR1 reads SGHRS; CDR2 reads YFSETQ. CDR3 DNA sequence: TGCGCCAGCAGCTTGGTGGGGCTGGAGTTAGGTGAAGCTTTCTTT. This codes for CASSLVGLELGEAFF.

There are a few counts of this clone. DNA of the CDR3: TGTGCCATCAGTGAGGGGACAGGGAAGAACACCGGGGAGCTGTTTTTT. Translation gives CAISEGTGKNTGELFF. The chain links TRBV10-3 to TRBJ2-2; 9 bases match TRBD1. Germline V gene lookup returns CDR1 ENHRY and CDR2 SYGVKD. J lost 1 base, V lost 2 bases, and 2 bases had no gene match. This CDR3 has 16 amino acids.

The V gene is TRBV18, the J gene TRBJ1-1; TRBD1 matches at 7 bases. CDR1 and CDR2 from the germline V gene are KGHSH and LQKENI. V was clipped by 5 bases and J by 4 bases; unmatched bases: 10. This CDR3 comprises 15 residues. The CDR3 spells CASSSLTGSSTEAFF. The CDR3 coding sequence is TGTGCCAGCTCATCTCTGACAGGGAGCAGCACTGAAGCTTTCTTT.

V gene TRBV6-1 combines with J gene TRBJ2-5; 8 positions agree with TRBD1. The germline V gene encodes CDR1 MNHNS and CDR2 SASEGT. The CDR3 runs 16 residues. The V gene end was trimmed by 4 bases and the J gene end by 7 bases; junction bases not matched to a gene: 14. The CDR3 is CASSARTGKGMGTQYF. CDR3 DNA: TGTGCCAGCAGTGCCCGGACAGGGAAAGGTATGGGGACCCAGTACTTC.